These 30 T cell receptor beta chains originate from one sample sequenced in a study of T cell repertoires in cytomegalovirus infection. These receptors' targets are unknown. TCRdb reprocessed the reads via MiXCR and lists one record per CDR3 protein. The table records more than 95,000 distinct CDR3 sequences, around 30% of them present only once. Here the sequenced sample was CD8+ T cells from cultured PBMCs, taken from culture after CMV antigen stimulation. Receptors originate from a human donor in good health (CMV status not recorded). Some clones in this sample may be carry-over from other donors' samples.

This clonotype was seen at least ten times. The rearrangement links TRBV6-2 or TRBV6-3 to TRBJ2-1, with TRBD1 matching over 9 bases. Germline lookup yields CDR1 MNHEY and CDR2 SVGEGT. V shed 2 bases and J 6 bases; nucleotides not matched to a gene: 5. The CDR3 is 15 amino acids. The CDR3 bases are TGTGCCAGCAGTTACACAGGGGGCGAGTCCAATGAGCAGTTCTTC. Its translation is CASSYTGGESNEQFF.

The chain joins TRBV5-6 to TRBJ2-4; 14 nucleotides line up with TRBD2. Germline V gene lookup returns CDR1 SGHDT and CDR2 YYEEEE. The V and J ends lost 4 bases and 0 bases, in that order; junction bases with no gene match: 6. The CDR3 spans 18 residues. As DNA, the CDR3 is TGTGCCAGCAGCCCGGGGACTAGCGGGGGCCTAGCCAAAAACATTCAGTACTTC. Translation: CASSPGTSGGLAKNIQYF.

This clonotype came up once. This chain uses TRBV6-2 or TRBV6-3 with TRBJ2-7; tentative D call: TRBD1 (5 bases). V was shortened by 2 bases and J by 1 base, with 12 bases between the two germline ends. The CDR3 length is 15 residues. The germline V gene encodes CDR1 MNHEY and CDR2 SVGEGT. The chain's CDR3 is CASSYGAGRSYEQYF. The CDR3, as DNA: TGTGCCAGCAGTTACGGGGCAGGGCGTTCCTACGAGCAGTACTTC.

This clonotype was detected ten times or more. V gene TRBV25-1 combines with J gene TRBJ2-5; TRBD1 is a possible D gene (6 bases). The CDR3 has 14 amino acids. V was trimmed by 4 bases and J by 5 bases, leaving 14 bases between them. Germline V gene data show CDR1 as MGHDK and CDR2 as SYGVNS. As DNA, the CDR3 is TGTGCCAGCAGTGGCACACAGGGTCGGGAGACCCAGTACTTC. It encodes CASSGTQGRETQYF.

The rearrangement links TRBV6-5 to TRBJ2-7; 9 nucleotides line up with TRBD1. With V trimmed by 2 bases and J by 6 bases, 11 bases remained unmatched. The CDR3 extends over 16 amino acids. Per germline, CDR1 MNHEY and CDR2 SVGAGI. DNA for the CDR3: TGTGCCAGCAGTTACGATGAGGGGGGACAGGGAGGCGAGCAGTACTTC. Its protein product is CASSYDEGGQGGEQYF.

This clonotype has a count of ten or more. V usage is TRBV7-8 and J usage is TRBJ1-6, with D possibly being TRBD1 (5 bases). The CDR3 length is 15 residues. The V gene lost 0 bases and the J gene lost 10 bases, with 13 bases spanning the gap. Germline-derived CDR1 and CDR2 are SGHVS and FQNEAQ. CDR3 sequence (DNA): TGTGCCAGCAGCTTAGCGCAGTCGGGGGACTCACCCCTCCACTTT. This codes for CASSLAQSGDSPLHF.

The chain links TRBV11-1 to TRBJ2-2, with unresolved D. Germline values: CDR1 SGHAT, CDR2 FQDESV (reference sequence). CDR3 length: 16 residues. Trimming removed 4 bases from V and 0 bases from J, with 12 bases in between. The CDR3 region has the DNA TGTGCCAGCAGCTATCGAAGGACCGCGAACACCGGGGAGCTGTTTTTT. It translates to CASSYRRTANTGELFF.

A few counts support this clonotype. V and J are TRBV28 and TRBJ2-1; 7 nucleotides agree with TRBD2. V shed 3 bases, J shed 4 bases, and the junction held 6 bases outside the gene matches. Germline V gives CDR1 MDHEN, CDR2 SYDVKM. The CDR3 spans 15 residues. DNA of the CDR3: TGTGCCAGCAGTTTCCCTAGCGGTTTTTACAATGAGCAGTTCTTC. Its protein is CASSFPSGFYNEQFF.

The V gene is TRBV7-2, the J gene TRBJ2-1; D not certain. Germline V gene sequence: CDR1 SGHTA, CDR2 FQGNSA. This CDR3 region has 12 residues. V was pared by 6 bases and J by 9 bases, with 12 bases between. The CDR3 is CASRYFGGEQFF. CDR3 nucleotides: TGTGCCAGCAGATATTTCGGTGGTGAGCAGTTCTTC.

This clonotype was seen a handful of times. V is TRBV28 and J is TRBJ1-2, with D perhaps matching TRBD1 (6 bases). CDR3 size: 13 residues. V was trimmed by 3 bases and J by 12 bases, leaving 17 bases between them. Per germline, CDR1 MDHEN and CDR2 SYDVKM. The CDR3 nucleotides read TGTGCCAGCAGTTTGGGGGGGCCGCACCAGGACACCTTC. Protein sequence: CASSLGGPHQDTF.

This clonotype was picked up one time. The rearrangement uses TRBV12-3 or TRBV12-4 and TRBJ1-2; TRBD1 agrees at 8 bases. The CDR3 spans 14 residues. V dropped 1 base and J dropped 5; count of bases not matched to a gene: 3. The CDR3 DNA sequence: TGTGCCAGCAGTTTAGGGACAGGGCAATATGGCTACACCTTC. Translating it yields CASSLGTGQYGYTF.

The chain carries TRBV6-2 or TRBV6-3 and TRBJ1-5, with 8 positions matching TRBD1. Germline trimming cut 6 bases from V and 2 bases from J; bases unmatched to any gene: 6. The CDR3 has 15 residues. CDR1 MNHEY and CDR2 SVGEGT come from the germline V gene. The CDR3, as DNA: TGTGCCAGCAGCCGCGGACAGGGTGGCAATCAGCCCCAGCATTTT. This sequence encodes CASSRGQGGNQPQHF.

This clonotype has ten or more counts. The chain couples TRBV14 to TRBJ2-1; 11 nucleotides align to TRBD2. CDR1 and CDR2 from the germline V gene are SGHDN and FVKESK. V was pared by 0 bases and J by 5 bases, with 3 bases of the junction left unmatched. The CDR3 runs to 16 residues. In nucleotides, the CDR3 is TGTGCCAGCAGCCAAGACCGACTAGCGGGGCACAATGAGCAGTTCTTC. Translation: CASSQDRLAGHNEQFF.

This clonotype occurred a few times. J is TRBJ2-7 and V is TRBV6-1; maybe TRBD1 (6 bases). This CDR3 region has 16 residues. V was pared by 0 bases and J by 0 bases, with 12 bases between. In germline, CDR1 is MNHNS, CDR2 SASEGT. The CDR3 DNA reads as TGTGCCAGCAGTGAAGCCCACAGGGCCGACTCCTACGAGCAGTACTTC. Encoded protein: CASSEAHRADSYEQYF.

This clonotype was detected only a few times. The chain has TRBV2 and TRBJ2-3, with 13 bases identical to TRBD2. The V and J ends lost 7 bases and 2 bases, in that order; junction bases with no gene match: 6. The CDR3 runs to 16 residues. Germline V gives CDR1 SNHLY, CDR2 FYNNEI. CDR3 nucleotides: TGTGCCAGCAACGGACTAGCGGGGGCCTCCACAGATACGCAGTATTTT. Encoded protein: CASNGLAGASTDTQYF. The entire variable domain, with the rest obtained from reference TRBV2 and TRBJ2-3, is as follows: EPEVTQTPSHQVTQMGQEVILRCVPISNHLYFYWYRQILGQKVEFLVSFYNNEISEKSEIFDDQFSVERPDGSNFTLKIRSTKLEDSAMYFCASNGLAGASTDTQYFGPGTRLTVL.

This clonotype was detected a few times. The chain links TRBV19 to TRBJ2-2, with unresolved D. This CDR3 is 14 amino acids long. V was trimmed by 3 bases and J by 6 bases, leaving 11 bases between them. Germline CDR1 is LNHDA and CDR2 is SQIVND (reference sequence). For the CDR3, the DNA is TGTGCCAGTAGTATTTCAGTTTCTTCCGGGGAGCTGTTTTTT. Translated: CASSISVSSGELFF. The full variable domain, with the rest looked up from reference TRBV19 and TRBJ2-2, is DGGITQSPKYLFRKEGQNVTLSCEQNLNHDAMYWYRQDPGQGLRLIYYSQIVNDFQKGDIAEGYSVSREKKESFPLTVTSAQKNPTAFYLCASSISVSSGELFFGEGSRLTVL.

This clonotype occurred a few times. V and J are TRBV5-4 and TRBJ2-3; TRBD2 agrees at 10 bases. Germline CDR1 SGHNT, CDR2 YYREEE (reference sequence). V trimming: 4 bases; J trimming: 6 bases; junction bases outside the gene matches: 8. This CDR3 has 15 residues. The CDR3 loop is CASSTRLAGLDTQYF. CDR3 DNA sequence: TGTGCCAGCAGCACGCGACTAGCGGGCTTGGATACGCAGTATTTT.

A few counts support this clonotype. The genes are TRBV4-1 and TRBJ2-5, with D perhaps matching TRBD2 (5 bases). Per the germline V gene, CDR1 is MGHRA and CDR2 is YSYEKL. Trimming removed 0 bases at V and 5 bases at J, with 16 bases between. CDR3 length: 16 residues. CDR3 residues: CASSQDWWRSAETQYF. For the CDR3, the DNA is TGCGCCAGCAGCCAAGATTGGTGGAGGTCGGCGGAGACCCAGTACTTC.

The chain links TRBV10-3 to TRBJ2-7; D possibly corresponds to TRBD1 (6 bases). V was trimmed by 8 bases and J by 1 base, leaving 12 bases between them. Germline-derived CDR1 and CDR2 are ENHRY and SYGVKD. The CDR3 loop spans 13 amino acids. CDR3 in amino acids: CAIWTELSYEQYF. CDR3 DNA: TGTGCCATCTGGACAGAACTTTCCTACGAGCAGTACTTC.

There are a few counts of this clonotype. V gene TRBV25-1 combines with J gene TRBJ1-6, with TRBD1 matching over 11 bases. The V and J ends lost 5 bases and 7 bases, in that order; junction bases with no gene match: 1. CDR3 size: 14 residues. Looked up from germline, CDR1 is MGHDK and CDR2 is SYGVNS. Here the CDR3 reads CASSWDRGNSPLHF. CDR3 DNA sequence: TGTGCCAGCAGTTGGGACAGGGGGAATTCACCCCTCCACTTT. Drawing the rest from reference TRBV25-1 and TRBJ1-6, the complete variable domain is EADIYQTPRYLVIGTGKKITLECSQTMGHDKMYWYQQDPGMELHLIHYSYGVNSTEKGDLSSESTVSRIRTEHFPLTLESARPSHTSQYLCASSWDRGNSPLHFGNGTRLTVT.

This clonotype was counted between two and nine times. CDR3 loop: CASSLVLAQESSYNEQFF. CDR3 DNA: TGTGCCAGCAGTTTAGTGCTAGCGCAGGAAAGCTCCTACAATGAGCAGTTCTTC. V is TRBV28 and J is TRBJ2-1, with D possibly matching TRBD2 (6 bases). The CDR3 runs 18 residues. The germline CDR1 and CDR2 sequences are MDHEN and SYDVKM. V gave up 2 bases and J gave up 0 bases, with 17 bases separating them.

V gene TRBV5-6 combines with J gene TRBJ1-1; D is unclear. The CDR3 covers 12 residues. The V end lost 0 bases, the J end lost 7 bases, and 7 bases lay between the germline ends. CDR1 SGHDT and CDR2 YYEEEE come from the germline V gene. CDR3 region: CASSLALGEAFF. The CDR3 DNA is TGTGCCAGCAGCTTGGCTCTTGGTGAAGCTTTCTTT.

This clonotype is medium-sized in the sample. The chain links TRBV4-3 to TRBJ1-5; 9 nucleotides agree with TRBD1. The CDR3 length is 17 residues. Looked up from germline, CDR1 is LGHNA and CDR2 is YSLEER. Germline trimming cut 0 bases from V and 2 bases from J; bases unmatched to any gene: 5. CDR3 DNA: TGCGCCAGCAGCCAAGATAGTACAGGGGGCCGCAATCAGCCCCAGCATTTT. Translating gives CASSQDSTGGRNQPQHF.

This clonotype was detected only a few times. The V gene is TRBV7-9, the J gene TRBJ1-2; D gene uncertain. Trimming left V 2 bases short and J 6 bases short, with 10 bases between. CDR1 and CDR2 (germline): SEHNR, FQNEAQ (reference sequence). The CDR3 extends over 13 amino acids. The CDR3 bases are TGTGCCAGCAGCTTAAACAGATGGGATGGCTACACCTTC. Its protein product is CASSLNRWDGYTF.

The gene calls are TRBV6-2 or TRBV6-3 and TRBJ2-2; D ambiguous. V was cut by 7 bases and J by 3 bases, with 6 bases left in between. The CDR3 has 12 amino acids. Germline V CDR1 and CDR2: MNHEY, SVGEGT. The CDR3 coding sequence is TGTGCCAGCACCCCTGACACCGGGGAGCTGTTTTTT. Residues: CASTPDTGELFF.

The V call is TRBV6-2 or TRBV6-3, the J call TRBJ2-6; the D gene is possibly TRBD2 (6 bases). V gave up 6 bases and J gave up 4 bases, with 19 bases separating them. The germline gives CDR1 MNHEY, CDR2 SVGEGT. There are 17 residues in the CDR3. The CDR3 reads CASSNRDCLPGANVLTF. The DNA of the CDR3 is TGTGCCAGCAGCAATCGGGACTGCCTTCCAGGGGCCAACGTCCTGACTTTC.

V usage is TRBV4-1 and J usage is TRBJ2-3; unclear D gene. Trimming pared 0 bases from V and 0 bases from J, leaving 7 bases between. CDR1 and CDR2 (germline): MGHRA, YSYEKL. This CDR3 contains 15 residues. Written as DNA, the CDR3 is TGCGCCAGCAGCCAAGAAGCAACTAGCACAGATACGCAGTATTTT. Protein: CASSQEATSTDTQYF.

This chain joins TRBV7-9 and TRBJ1-2; possibly TRBD1 for D (6 bases). V was trimmed by 3 bases and J by 3 bases, leaving 8 bases between them. CDR3 length equals 13 residues. The germline V gene encodes CDR1 SEHNR and CDR2 FQNEAQ (reference sequence). The CDR3 DNA reads as TGTGCCAGCAGCTTTGGGGGCGACTATGGCTACACCTTC. This encodes CASSFGGDYGYTF.

The chain joins TRBV7-4 to TRBJ2-3; TRBD2 is a possible D gene (6 bases). This CDR3 has 21 residues. Trimming removed 0 bases from V and 4 bases from J, with 29 bases in between. Germline-derived CDR1 and CDR2 are SGHVT and SQSDAQ. The CDR3 loop is CASSLAGGLPIFEGSADTQYF. The DNA for the CDR3 is TGTGCCAGCAGCTTAGCCGGGGGACTTCCGATTTTCGAGGGGAGCGCAGATACGCAGTATTTT.

The chain recombines TRBV12-3 or TRBV12-4 with TRBJ2-5; a weak D match, TRBD1 (5 bases). The CDR3 runs 17 residues. The V gene lost 3 bases and the J gene lost 4 bases, with 21 bases spanning the gap. The CDR3 DNA reads TGTGCCAGCAGTTTCATAGCCCAGGGTACTTCGGTAGAGACCCAGTACTTC. It specifies CASSFIAQGTSVETQYF.